These T cell receptor beta chains were read from a single sample in a study of identical twins. TCRdb processed the 5' RACE reads anew with MiXCR; each CDR3 protein has one entry. The table has a few hundred thousand distinct CDR3 sequences, about 10% seen once. Sequenced input: naive T cells sorted from blood. The receptors derive from a woman between 45 and 60 years old in good health. CDR3s leave out the opening cysteine and the closing phenylalanine or tryptophan. Only part of the rows carry a size: once, few, many, or a class if the clone is expanded.

V: TRBV28; size: many; J: TRBJ2-7; CDR3: ASSWTSGAYEQY
V: TRBV27; size: many; J: TRBJ2-2; CDR3: ASSTFKLLSGELF
V: TRBV6-5; size: NA; J: TRBJ2-7; CDR3: ASSYSSSEQY
V: TRBV5-6; size: many; J: TRBJ2-2; CDR3: ASSPGYGVLDTGELF
V: TRBV10-3; size: few; J: TRBJ2-3; CDR3: AISESMGLDTDTQY
V: TRBV4-1; size: few; J: TRBJ1-2; CDR3: ASSQGVRNYGYT
V: TRBV20-1; size: few; J: TRBJ2-1; CDR3: SVDQIGGIKF
V: TRBV7-8; size: few; J: TRBJ2-3; CDR3: ASSAETGGGTDTQY
V: TRBV20-1; size: few; J: TRBJ2-3; CDR3: SARAAGADTQY
V: TRBV11-3; size: few; J: TRBJ2-7; CDR3: ASSPRRLGAVDEQY
V: TRBV6-1; size: few; J: TRBJ1-1; CDR3: ASMKGPNTEAF
V: TRBV6-8; size: NA; J: TRBJ2-1; CDR3: AVSSDEQF
V: TRBV12-3/TRBV12-4; size: few; J: TRBJ2-3; CDR3: ASSKRTSGSRNTDTQY
V: TRBV19; size: NA; J: TRBJ2-1; CDR3: ASSIWTGNNEQF
V: TRBV12-3/TRBV12-4; size: few; J: TRBJ2-1; CDR3: ASSSPRTGDHNEQF
V: TRBV7-8; size: few; J: TRBJ1-5; CDR3: ASSFSAGQRYSNQPQH
V: TRBV7-3; size: few; J: TRBJ2-3; CDR3: ASSLTRGGAGDTQY
V: TRBV6-5; size: few; J: TRBJ2-5; CDR3: ASSSPGIKETQY
V: TRBV20-1; size: many; J: TRBJ1-1; CDR3: SASSPPSEAF
V: TRBV20-1; size: few; J: TRBJ2-1; CDR3: SAGGASFYNEQF
V: TRBV29-1; size: many; J: TRBJ1-1; CDR3: SVHNFRGANTEAF
V: TRBV7-3; size: many; J: TRBJ2-3; CDR3: ASSPPQGTQY
V: TRBV15; size: few; J: TRBJ2-3; CDR3: ATSRVNPGVTDTQY
V: TRBV5-1; size: few; J: TRBJ1-1; CDR3: ASSLDNQNTEAF
V: TRBV5-1; size: many; J: TRBJ2-1; CDR3: ASCKSGTSGTTAYNEQF
V: TRBV20-1; size: NA; J: TRBJ2-1; CDR3: SASSGGSNEQF
V: TRBV6-5; size: many; J: TRBJ1-6; CDR3: ASRVDGRNDSPLH
V: TRBV5-1; size: few; J: TRBJ1-1; CDR3: ASREIGGMNTEAF
V: TRBV20-1; size: NA; J: TRBJ2-3; CDR3: SARPQLAGVPRQY
V: TRBV6-5; size: many; J: TRBJ1-5; CDR3: AVAQADNQPQH
V: TRBV6-2/TRBV6-3; size: many; J: TRBJ2-2; CDR3: ATAGLAGGNTGELF
V: TRBV7-2; size: NA; J: TRBJ2-5; CDR3: ASSVLQRQETQY
V: TRBV5-1; size: NA; J: TRBJ2-7; CDR3: ASSLVAGQRQAEGAYEQY
V: TRBV11-2; size: few; J: TRBJ2-7; CDR3: ASRNYAAYEQY
V: TRBV30; size: NA; J: TRBJ2-3; CDR3: ACGTGVWTDTQY
V: TRBV12-3/TRBV12-4; size: NA; J: TRBJ1-3; CDR3: ASNPWGSGNTIY
V: TRBV7-9; size: NA; J: TRBJ2-7; CDR3: ASSFDSEQD
V: TRBV18; size: few; J: TRBJ2-2; CDR3: ASSRRTGELF
V: TRBV18; size: few; J: TRBJ2-1; CDR3: ASSPPRGSSEQF
V: TRBV12-3/TRBV12-4; size: many; J: TRBJ2-3; CDR3: ASRHRGSTDTQY
V: TRBV20-1; size: NA; J: TRBJ2-7; CDR3: SASRDPRNYEQY
V: TRBV6-6; size: many; J: TRBJ1-1; CDR3: ASSFWGGGNTEAF
V: TRBV24-1; size: many; J: TRBJ2-1; CDR3: ATEGETNEQF
V: TRBV5-6; size: few; J: TRBJ1-1; CDR3: ASSVISGQANTEAF
V: TRBV12-3/TRBV12-4; size: many; J: TRBJ2-1; CDR3: ASSFGTRGLGGEQF
V: TRBV5-1; size: few; J: TRBJ2-3; CDR3: ASSQHLATTDTQY
V: TRBV24-1; size: NA; J: TRBJ2-3; CDR3: ATSDRQGVVADTQY
V: TRBV5-8; size: many; J: TRBJ1-2; CDR3: ASTKWVAHYGYT
V: TRBV5-1; size: NA; J: TRBJ1-2; CDR3: ASSSHLRGLGYGYT
V: TRBV5-1; size: NA; J: TRBJ2-5; CDR3: ASSMGQGETQY
V: TRBV28; size: NA; J: TRBJ2-6; CDR3: ASKGSDRAGANVLT
V: TRBV4-2; size: many; J: TRBJ2-1; CDR3: ASSPDKPGNEQF
V: TRBV7-9; size: many; J: TRBJ1-4; CDR3: ASSDLDRGYEKLF
V: TRBV9; size: few; J: TRBJ2-3; CDR3: ASSVGGIVDTQY
V: TRBV15; size: NA; J: TRBJ2-3; CDR3: ATSRDPVGENTQY